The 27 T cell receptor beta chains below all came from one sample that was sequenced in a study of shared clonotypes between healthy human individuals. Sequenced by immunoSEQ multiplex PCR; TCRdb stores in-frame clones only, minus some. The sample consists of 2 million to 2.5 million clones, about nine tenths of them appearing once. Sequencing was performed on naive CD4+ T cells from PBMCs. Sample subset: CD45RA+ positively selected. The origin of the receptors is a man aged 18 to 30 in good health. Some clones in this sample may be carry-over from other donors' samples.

The CDR3 spells CATTMDRPYNQPQHF. The CDR3 nucleotides are TGTGCCACCACTATGGACAGGCCTTACAATCAGCCCCAGCATTTT. The chain couples TRBV6-4 to TRBJ1-5, with 7 bases that match TRBD1. This CDR3 is built from 15 residues. J gave up 3 bases and V 10 bases, and 12 bases lay outside the gene matches. From germline, CDR1 is MRHNA and CDR2 SNTAGT.

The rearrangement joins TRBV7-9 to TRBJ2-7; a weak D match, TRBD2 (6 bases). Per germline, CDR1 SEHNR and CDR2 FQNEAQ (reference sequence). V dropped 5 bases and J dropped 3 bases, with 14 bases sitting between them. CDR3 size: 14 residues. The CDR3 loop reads CASSPTGLIYEQYF. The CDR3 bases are TGTGCCAGCAGCCCCACGGGACTTATCTACGAGCAGTACTTC.

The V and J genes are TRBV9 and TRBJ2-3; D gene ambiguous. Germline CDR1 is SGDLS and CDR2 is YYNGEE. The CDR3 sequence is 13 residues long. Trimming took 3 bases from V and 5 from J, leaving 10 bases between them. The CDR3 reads CASSGQVQDTQYF. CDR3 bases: TGTGCCAGCAGCGGGCAGGTCCAAGATACGCAGTATTTT. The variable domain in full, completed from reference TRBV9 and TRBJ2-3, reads DSGVTQTPKHLITATGQRVTLRCSPRSGDLSVYWYQQSLDQGLQFLIQYYNGEERAKGNILERFSAQQFPDLHSELNLSSLELGDSALYFCASSGQVQDTQYFGPGTRLTVL.

The CDR3 here is CASSLSRRDGNEQFF. CDR3 DNA sequence: TGTGCCAGCAGCTTATCTCGGCGAGACGGGAATGAGCAGTTCTTC. The chain combines TRBV7-3 with TRBJ2-1, with unresolved D. With 2 bases removed from V and 7 bases from J, the gap between germline ends came to 15 bases. CDR1 and CDR2 from the germline V gene are SGHTA and FQGTGA. This CDR3 is built from 15 residues.

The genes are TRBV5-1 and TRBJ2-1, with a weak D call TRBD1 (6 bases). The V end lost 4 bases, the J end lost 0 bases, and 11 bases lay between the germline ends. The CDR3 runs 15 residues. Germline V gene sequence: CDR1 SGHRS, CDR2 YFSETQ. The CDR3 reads CASSAGDTSYNEQFF. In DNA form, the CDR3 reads TGCGCCAGCAGCGCCGGGGACACCTCCTACAATGAGCAGTTCTTC.

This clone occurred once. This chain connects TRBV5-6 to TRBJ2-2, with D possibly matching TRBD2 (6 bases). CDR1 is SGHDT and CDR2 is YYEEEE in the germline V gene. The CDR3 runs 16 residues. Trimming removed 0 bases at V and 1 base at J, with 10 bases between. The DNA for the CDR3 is TGTGCCAGCAGCTTGGAGGCGCGGGGGAACACCGGGGAGCTGTTTTTT. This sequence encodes CASSLEARGNTGELFF.

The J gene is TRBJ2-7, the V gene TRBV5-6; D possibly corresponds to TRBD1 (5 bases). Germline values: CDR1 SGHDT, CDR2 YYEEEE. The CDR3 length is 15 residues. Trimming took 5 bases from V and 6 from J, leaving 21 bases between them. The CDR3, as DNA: TGTGCCAGCAGGAGAAACCGCAGGGCGGTGGGCGAGCAGTACTTC. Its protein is CASRRNRRAVGEQYF.

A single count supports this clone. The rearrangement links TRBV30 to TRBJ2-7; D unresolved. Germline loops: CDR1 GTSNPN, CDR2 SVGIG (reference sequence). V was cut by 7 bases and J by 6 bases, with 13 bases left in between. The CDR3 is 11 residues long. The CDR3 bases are TGTGCCTTAACTCAGGAGCCCGAGCAGTACTTC. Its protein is CALTQEPEQYF.

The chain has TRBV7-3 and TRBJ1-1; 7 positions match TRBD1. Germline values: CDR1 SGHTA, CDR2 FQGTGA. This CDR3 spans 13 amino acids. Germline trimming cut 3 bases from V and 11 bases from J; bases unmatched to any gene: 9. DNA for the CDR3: TGTGCCAGCAGCTTTGGGGGGACAGAGCGGGCTTTCTTT. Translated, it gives CASSFGGTERAFF.

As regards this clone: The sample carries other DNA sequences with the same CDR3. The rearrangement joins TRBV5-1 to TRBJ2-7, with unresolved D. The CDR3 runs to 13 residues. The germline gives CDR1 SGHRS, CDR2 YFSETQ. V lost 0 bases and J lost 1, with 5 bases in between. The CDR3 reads CASSLDRSYEQYF. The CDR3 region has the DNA TGCGCCAGCAGCTTGGACCGGTCCTACGAGCAGTACTTC.

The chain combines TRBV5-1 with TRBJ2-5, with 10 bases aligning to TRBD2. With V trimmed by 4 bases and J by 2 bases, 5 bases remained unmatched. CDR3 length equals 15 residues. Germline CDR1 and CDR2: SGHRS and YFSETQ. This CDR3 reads CASSAFSGGQETQYF. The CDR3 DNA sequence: TGCGCCAGCAGCGCATTTAGCGGGGGGCAAGAGACCCAGTACTTC.

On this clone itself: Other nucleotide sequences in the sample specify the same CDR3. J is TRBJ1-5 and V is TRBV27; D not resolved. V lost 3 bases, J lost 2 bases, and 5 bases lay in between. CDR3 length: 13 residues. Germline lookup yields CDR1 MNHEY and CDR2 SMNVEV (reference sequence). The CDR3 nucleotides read TGTGCCAGCAGTTTTCAAGGCAATCAGCCCCAGCATTTT. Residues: CASSFQGNQPQHF.

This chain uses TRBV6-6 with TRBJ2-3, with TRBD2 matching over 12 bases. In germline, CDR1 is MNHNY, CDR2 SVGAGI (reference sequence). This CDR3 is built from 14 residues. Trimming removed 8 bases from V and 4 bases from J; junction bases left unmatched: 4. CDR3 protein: CASGSSGRADTQYF. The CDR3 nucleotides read TGTGCCAGCGGTTCTAGCGGGAGGGCAGATACGCAGTATTTT.

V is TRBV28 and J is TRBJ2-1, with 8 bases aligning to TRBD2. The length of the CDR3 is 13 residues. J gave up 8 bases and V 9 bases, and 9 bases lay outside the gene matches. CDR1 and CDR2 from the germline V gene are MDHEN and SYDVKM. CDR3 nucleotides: TGTGCCAGTTCAAGGACTAGCAGGCATGAGCAGTTCTTC. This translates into CASSRTSRHEQFF.

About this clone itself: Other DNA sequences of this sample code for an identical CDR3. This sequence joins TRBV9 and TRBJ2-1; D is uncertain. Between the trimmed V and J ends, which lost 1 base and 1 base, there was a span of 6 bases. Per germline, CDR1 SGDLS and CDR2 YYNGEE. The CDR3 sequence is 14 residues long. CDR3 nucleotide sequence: TGTGCCAGCAGCGTATTAGGATCCTACAATGAGCAGTTCTTC. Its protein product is CASSVLGSYNEQFF.

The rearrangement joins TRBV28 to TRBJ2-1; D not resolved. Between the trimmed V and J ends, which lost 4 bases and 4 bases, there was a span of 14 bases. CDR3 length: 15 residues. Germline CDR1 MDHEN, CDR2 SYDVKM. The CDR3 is CASSSRAMDYNEQFF. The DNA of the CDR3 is TGTGCCAGCAGTTCTCGAGCGATGGATTACAATGAGCAGTTCTTC.

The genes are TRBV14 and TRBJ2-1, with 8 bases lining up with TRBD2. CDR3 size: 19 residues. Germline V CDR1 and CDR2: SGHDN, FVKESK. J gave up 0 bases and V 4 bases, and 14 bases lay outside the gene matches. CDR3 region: CASSPTTGTSPSSYNEQFF. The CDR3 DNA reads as TGTGCCAGCAGCCCGACTACCGGGACTAGTCCGAGCTCCTACAATGAGCAGTTCTTC.

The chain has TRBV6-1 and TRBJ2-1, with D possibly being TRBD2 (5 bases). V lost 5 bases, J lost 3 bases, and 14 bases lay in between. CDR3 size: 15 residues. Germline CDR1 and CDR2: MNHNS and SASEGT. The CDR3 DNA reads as TGTGCCAGCAGTTCGGGATTTTTAAACTACAATGAGCAGTTCTTC. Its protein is CASSSGFLNYNEQFF.

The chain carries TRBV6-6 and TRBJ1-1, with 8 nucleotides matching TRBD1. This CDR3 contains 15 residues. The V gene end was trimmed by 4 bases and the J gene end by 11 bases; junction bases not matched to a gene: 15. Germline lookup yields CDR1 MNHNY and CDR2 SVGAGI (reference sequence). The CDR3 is CASSSPDRERLRAFF. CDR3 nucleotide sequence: TGTGCCAGCAGTTCCCCGGACAGGGAGCGCCTAAGGGCTTTCTTT.

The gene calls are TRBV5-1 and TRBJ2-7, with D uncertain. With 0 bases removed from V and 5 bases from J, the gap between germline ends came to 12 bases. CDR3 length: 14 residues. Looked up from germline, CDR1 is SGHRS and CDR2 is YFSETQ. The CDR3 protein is CASSLGANLDEQYF. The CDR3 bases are TGCGCCAGCAGCTTGGGGGCTAATCTCGACGAGCAGTACTTC. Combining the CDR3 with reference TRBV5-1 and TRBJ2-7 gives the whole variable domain KAGVTQTPRYLIKTRGQQVTLSCSPISGHRSVSWYQQTPGQGLQFLFEYFSETQRNKGNFPGRFSGRQFSNSRSEMNVSTLELGDSALYLCASSLGANLDEQYFGPGTRLTVT.

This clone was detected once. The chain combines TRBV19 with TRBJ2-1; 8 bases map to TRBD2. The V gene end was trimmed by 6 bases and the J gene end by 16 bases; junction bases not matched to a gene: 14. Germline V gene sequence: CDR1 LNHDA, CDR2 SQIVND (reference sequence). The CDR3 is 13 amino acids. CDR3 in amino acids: CASSHLTGLESFF. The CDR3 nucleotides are TGTGCCAGTAGCCATCTAACGGGACTAGAGAGCTTCTTC. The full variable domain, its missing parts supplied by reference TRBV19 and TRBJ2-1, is DGGITQSPKYLFRKEGQNVTLSCEQNLNHDAMYWYRQDPGQGLRLIYYSQIVNDFQKGDIAEGYSVSREKKESFPLTVTSAQKNPTAFYLCASSHLTGLESFFGPGTRLTVL.

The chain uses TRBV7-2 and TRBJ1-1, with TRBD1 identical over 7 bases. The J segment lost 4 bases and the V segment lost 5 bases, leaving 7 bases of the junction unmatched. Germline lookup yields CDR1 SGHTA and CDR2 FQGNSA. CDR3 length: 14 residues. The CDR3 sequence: CASSPNRGGTEAFF. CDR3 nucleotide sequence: TGTGCCAGCAGCCCGAACAGGGGCGGCACTGAAGCTTTCTTT.

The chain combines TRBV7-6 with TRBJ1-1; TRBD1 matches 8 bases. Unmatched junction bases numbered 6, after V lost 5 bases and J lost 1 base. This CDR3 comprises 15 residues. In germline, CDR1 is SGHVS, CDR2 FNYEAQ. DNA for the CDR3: TGTGCCAGCAGCACCTGGACAGGGCCGAACACTGAAGCTTTCTTT. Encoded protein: CASSTWTGPNTEAFF.

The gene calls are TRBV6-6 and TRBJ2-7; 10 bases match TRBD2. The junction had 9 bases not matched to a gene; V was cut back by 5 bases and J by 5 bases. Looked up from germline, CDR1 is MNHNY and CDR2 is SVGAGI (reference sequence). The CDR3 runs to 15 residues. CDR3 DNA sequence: TGTGCCAGCAGTCCCAAGAGCGGGAGGGCCCACGAGCAGTACTTC. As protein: CASSPKSGRAHEQYF.

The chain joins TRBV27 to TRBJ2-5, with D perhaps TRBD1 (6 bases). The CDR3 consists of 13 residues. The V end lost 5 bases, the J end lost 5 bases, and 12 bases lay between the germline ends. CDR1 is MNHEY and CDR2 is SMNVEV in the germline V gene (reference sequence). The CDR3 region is CASSRRGLETQYF. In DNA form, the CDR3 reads TGTGCCAGCAGTCGCAGGGGTCTGGAGACCCAGTACTTC.

CDR3 loop: CASSYANEQFF. The CDR3 DNA reads as TGTGCCAGCAGTTACGCCAATGAGCAGTTCTTC. The rearrangement links TRBV6-6 to TRBJ2-1; D not certain. The V end was cut by 2 bases, the J end by 6 bases, with 2 bases between. Germline V gene lookup returns CDR1 MNHNY and CDR2 SVGAGI (reference sequence). The CDR3 has 11 residues.

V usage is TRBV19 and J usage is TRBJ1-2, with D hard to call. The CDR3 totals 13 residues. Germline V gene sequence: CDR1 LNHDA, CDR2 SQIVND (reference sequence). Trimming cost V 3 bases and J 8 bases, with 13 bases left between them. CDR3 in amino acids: CASSIRNYSGYTF. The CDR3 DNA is TGTGCCAGTAGTATCAGAAACTACTCGGGCTACACCTTC.